The 23 T cell receptor beta chains listed next were all sequenced from one sample in a study of cytomegalovirus exposure and HLA in healthy donors. PCR was performed using 60 Vbeta and 13 Jbeta primers. This table comes from immunoSEQ multiplex PCR, and its TCRdb copy is limited to in-frame clones, with some not included. Among just under 95,000 clones listed, over 75% were seen once. Sequencing was done on a sample of PBMCs. The receptors were sampled from a girl aged 2 to 10 in good health and CMV-seropositive.

This chain's CDR3 is CRAGNEQFF. The DNA of the CDR3 is TGCAGGGCGGGGAATGAGCAGTTCTTC. This rearrangement joins TRBV20-1 to TRBJ2-1; D is possibly TRBD2 (6 bases). The V gene's germline CDR1 is DFQATT and CDR2 SNEGSKA (reference sequence). The length of the CDR3 is 9 residues.

The gene calls are TRBV25-1 and TRBJ2-3, with 10 bases lining up with TRBD1. The CDR3 sequence is 17 residues long. V lost 3 bases to trimming and J lost 4 bases; unmatched junction nucleotides: 10. CDR1 and CDR2 from the germline V gene are MGHDK and SYGVNS. The CDR3 coding sequence is TGTGCCAGCAGTGAGTTTTACGCCGGACAGGGGGCAGATACGCAGTATTTT. Translated, it gives CASSEFYAGQGADTQYF.

The sample holds a few counts of this clone. The gene calls are TRBV30 and TRBJ1-1, with D unclear. The V end was cut by 0 bases, the J end by 7 bases, with 9 bases between. CDR1 and CDR2 (germline): GTSNPN, SVGIG (reference sequence). The CDR3 totals 12 residues. CDR3 amino acids: CAWSVMGSEAFF. In DNA form, the CDR3 reads TGTGCCTGGAGTGTGATGGGCAGTGAAGCTTTCTTT.

V and J are TRBV27 and TRBJ1-5; 7 bases match TRBD1. V lost 3 bases to trimming and J lost 0 bases; unmatched junction nucleotides: 8. CDR1 MNHEY and CDR2 SMNVEV come from the germline V gene (reference sequence). The CDR3 sequence is 17 residues long. CDR3 sequence (DNA): TGTGCCAGCAGTTTGGGGACAGACTATTATAGCAATCAGCCCCAGCATTTT. Amino acids: CASSLGTDYYSNQPQHF.

This rearrangement joins TRBV27 to TRBJ2-5; D perhaps matches TRBD2 (5 bases). Germline-derived CDR1 and CDR2 are MNHEY and SMNVEV (reference sequence). CDR3 size: 14 residues. Trimming stripped 5 bases from V and 2 bases from J, with 12 bases between. As DNA, the CDR3 is TGTGCCAGCAGTGGGAGAGGGCGACAAGAGACCCAGTACTTC. Residues: CASSGRGRQETQYF.

The chain couples TRBV30 to TRBJ2-2; D remains ambiguous. From germline, CDR1 is GTSNPN and CDR2 SVGIG (reference sequence). V was pared by 0 bases and J by 4 bases, with 9 bases between. The CDR3 covers 14 residues. CDR3 sequence: CAWSVQMPTGELFF. The CDR3, as DNA: TGTGCCTGGAGTGTACAGATGCCCACCGGGGAGCTGTTTTTT.

The J gene is TRBJ2-7, the V gene TRBV13; 10 nucleotides align to TRBD1. The CDR3 is 14 amino acids. V shed 4 bases, J shed 3 bases, and the junction held 3 bases outside the gene matches. CDR1 and CDR2 from the germline V gene are PRHDT and FYEKMQ (reference sequence). CDR3 protein: CASSSRDRGYEQYF. CDR3 bases: TGTGCCAGCAGCTCCCGGGACAGGGGCTACGAGCAGTACTTC. Drawing the rest from reference TRBV13 and TRBJ2-7, the complete variable domain is AAGVIQSPRHLIKEKRETATLKCYPIPRHDTVYWYQQGPGQDPQFLISFYEKMQSDKGSIPDRFSAQQFSDYHSELNMSSLELGDSALYFCASSSRDRGYEQYFGPGTRLTVT.

The chain has TRBV6-5 and TRBJ2-3; 8 nucleotides match TRBD1. V was clipped by 3 bases and J by 6 bases; unmatched bases: 11. The CDR3 extends over 16 amino acids. Per germline, CDR1 MNHEY and CDR2 SVGAGI. CDR3 nucleotide sequence: TGTGCCAGCAGTTATGGCGGGACAGGTCGGATGGATACGCAGTATTTT. Its translation: CASSYGGTGRMDTQYF.

There are a few counts of this clone. The V gene is TRBV7-9, the J gene TRBJ1-1, with TRBD1 matching 12 bases. Germline CDR1 is SEHNR and CDR2 is FQNEAQ (reference sequence). The CDR3 spans 14 residues. V shed 5 bases and J 8 bases; nucleotides not matched to a gene: 6. This CDR3 is CASSVGTGGLEAFF. DNA of the CDR3: TGTGCCAGCAGCGTCGGGACAGGGGGCTTGGAAGCTTTCTTT.

The chain employs TRBV6-1 and TRBJ2-7; D remains unclear. The CDR3 loop spans 11 amino acids. The V gene lost 11 bases and the J gene lost 6 bases, with 14 bases spanning the gap. Germline lookup yields CDR1 MNHNS and CDR2 SASEGT. CDR3: CAVAGGFEQYF. Here the CDR3 DNA reads TGTGCCGTCGCCGGTGGTTTCGAGCAGTACTTC.

CDR3 amino acids: CAWARGAGTDTQYF. Here the CDR3 DNA reads TGTGCCTGGGCCCGGGGAGCGGGCACAGATACGCAGTATTTT. The V call is TRBV30, the J call TRBJ2-3, with D tentatively TRBD2 (5 bases). The CDR3 is 14 amino acids. V was shortened by 5 bases and J by 1 base, with 13 bases between the two germline ends. CDR1 and CDR2 from the germline V gene are GTSNPN and SVGIG (reference sequence).

V and J are TRBV9 and TRBJ2-1, with TRBD2 matching over 7 bases. Germline CDR1 and CDR2: SGDLS and YYNGEE. The length of the CDR3 is 16 residues. Unmatched junction bases numbered 5, after V lost 0 bases and J lost 2 bases. For the CDR3, the DNA is TGTGCCAGCAGCGTAGGGACTAGTGTCCCCTACAATGAGCAGTTCTTC. This gives the protein CASSVGTSVPYNEQFF.

The chain combines TRBV10-3 with TRBJ2-3, with 13 positions matching TRBD2. The CDR3 is made up of 15 amino acids. Germline V gives CDR1 ENHRY, CDR2 SYGVKD. J was trimmed by 7 bases and V by 5 bases; bases with no gene match: 6. CDR3 bases: TGTGCCATCAGTATCGGGACTAGCGGGACCAATACGCAGTATTTT. It encodes CAISIGTSGTNTQYF.

Only a few counts were recorded for this clone. The gene calls are TRBV10-3 and TRBJ2-7; TRBD2 might be the D (5 bases). This CDR3 region has 16 residues. Germline V lookup: CDR1 ENHRY, CDR2 SYGVKD. With 0 bases removed from V and 7 bases from J, the gap between germline ends came to 19 bases. In DNA form, the CDR3 reads TGTGCCATCAGTGAGTCAGCCGGGCTTATGGGGAGAGAGCAGTACTTC. Translating gives CAISESAGLMGREQYF.

This chain joins TRBV7-2 and TRBJ2-7; possibly TRBD2 for D (5 bases). The V end was cut by 5 bases, the J end by 2 bases, with 16 bases between. CDR1 and CDR2 from the germline V gene are SGHTA and FQGNSA. The CDR3 is 15 residues long. The CDR3 reads CASSTMGSRTYEQYF. In DNA form, the CDR3 reads TGTGCCAGCAGCACCATGGGGAGCAGAACCTACGAGCAGTACTTC. Looking up the rest from reference TRBV7-2 and TRBJ2-7 gives the full variable domain: GAGVSQSPSNKVTEKGKDVELRCDPISGHTALYWYRQSLGQGLEFLIYFQGNSAPDKSGLPSDRFSAERTGGSVSTLTIQRTQQEDSAVYLCASSTMGSRTYEQYFGPGTRLTVT.

The chain couples TRBV28 to TRBJ2-7; TRBD2 agrees at 7 bases. The trim removed 7 bases at V and 2 bases at J, leaving 8 bases unmatched. Germline loops: CDR1 MDHEN, CDR2 SYDVKM. There are 14 residues in the CDR3. CDR3 protein: CASILSGRTYEQYF. DNA for the CDR3: TGTGCCAGCATCCTTAGCGGGCGTACCTACGAGCAGTACTTC. Filled out from reference TRBV28 and TRBJ2-7, the complete variable domain reads DVKVTQSSRYLVKRTGEKVFLECVQDMDHENMFWYRQDPGLGLRLIYFSYDVKMKEKGDIPEGYSVSREKKERFSLILESASTNQTSMYLCASILSGRTYEQYFGPGTRLTVT.

This clone occurred once. The chain links TRBV4-3 to TRBJ2-7; 10 nucleotides align to TRBD1. The trim removed 4 bases at V and 2 bases at J, leaving 5 bases unmatched. The CDR3 loop spans 15 amino acids. Germline V lookup: CDR1 LGHNA, CDR2 YSLEER. The CDR3 protein is CASSLYGTGAYEQYF. CDR3 nucleotide sequence: TGCGCCAGCAGCCTGTACGGGACAGGGGCCTACGAGCAGTACTTC.

This clone has more than one count but fewer than ten. J is TRBJ1-1 and V is TRBV19; a possible D gene is TRBD1 (5 bases). Germline CDR1 LNHDA, CDR2 SQIVND (reference sequence). The V end lost 3 bases, the J end lost 7 bases, and 12 bases lay between the germline ends. The CDR3 spans 13 residues. The CDR3 DNA reads TGTGCCAGTAGTATCGGGGGGGGACTTGAAGCTTTCTTT. Its protein is CASSIGGGLEAFF. Drawing the rest from reference TRBV19 and TRBJ1-1, the complete variable domain is DGGITQSPKYLFRKEGQNVTLSCEQNLNHDAMYWYRQDPGQGLRLIYYSQIVNDFQKGDIAEGYSVSREKKESFPLTVTSAQKNPTAFYLCASSIGGGLEAFFGQGTRLTVV.

The chain combines TRBV27 with TRBJ1-3; D remains ambiguous. V was cut by 2 bases and J by 0 bases, with 11 bases left in between. Per germline, CDR1 MNHEY and CDR2 SMNVEV (reference sequence). The CDR3 runs to 16 residues. CDR3 protein: CASSLTGPLSGNTIYF. Here the CDR3 DNA reads TGTGCCAGCAGTTTAACTGGTCCCCTCTCTGGAAACACCATATATTTT.

V gene TRBV28 combines with J gene TRBJ2-3; 9 bases fit TRBD1. V lost 3 bases to trimming and J lost 5 bases; unmatched junction nucleotides: 12. There are 17 residues in the CDR3. Germline V gene sequence: CDR1 MDHEN, CDR2 SYDVKM. The CDR3 DNA sequence: TGTGCCAGCAGTTTGTCTACAGGGGGCGCGTGGGAAGATACGCAGTATTTT. Translated: CASSLSTGGAWEDTQYF. The full variable domain, in which reference TRBV28 and TRBJ2-3 provide the parts outside the CDR3, is DVKVTQSSRYLVKRTGEKVFLECVQDMDHENMFWYRQDPGLGLRLIYFSYDVKMKEKGDIPEGYSVSREKKERFSLILESASTNQTSMYLCASSLSTGGAWEDTQYFGPGTRLTVL.

This chain links TRBV5-1 with TRBJ2-5; the match to TRBD1 covers 7 bases. Germline V gene sequence: CDR1 SGHRS, CDR2 YFSETQ. The CDR3 consists of 13 residues. Germline trimming cut 6 bases from V and 5 bases from J; bases unmatched to any gene: 7. This chain's CDR3 is CASNRDSGETQYF. Here the CDR3 DNA reads TGCGCCAGCAACCGGGACAGCGGTGAGACCCAGTACTTC.

The gene calls are TRBV6-1 and TRBJ2-1, with 8 positions matching TRBD2. The CDR3 has 12 residues. Germline CDR1 and CDR2: MNHNS and SASEGT. The V and J ends lost 8 bases and 14 bases, in that order; junction bases with no gene match: 11. The CDR3 region is CASVGLAGGKFF. The CDR3 nucleotides are TGTGCCAGCGTCGGGCTAGCGGGCGGGAAGTTCTTC.

This rearrangement joins TRBV5-1 to TRBJ2-7; 9 nucleotides agree with TRBD1. The germline CDR1 and CDR2 sequences are SGHRS and YFSETQ. V shed 4 bases, J shed 5 bases, and the junction held 16 bases outside the gene matches. The CDR3 is 17 amino acids. CDR3 coding DNA: TGCGCCAGCAGCCTGAACCCCCCGGGACAGGGAGTCAACGAGCAGTACTTC. Translation: CASSLNPPGQGVNEQYF.